The entry below gives a single T cell receptor (beta chain) sequence along with its context. Clones were sequenced by immunoSEQ multiplex PCR, and TCRdb holds only the in-frame ones, with some missing. The profile shows a few hundred thousand clones, around 90% of them singletons. This sample is part of a study of blood T cell repertoires in COVID-19. Background on the study: COVID-19 samples, acute and convalescent, were from the United States, Italy and Spain.

The CDR3 is made up of 15 amino acids. With 1 base clipped from V and 2 bases from J, the junction kept 4 bases outside the gene matches. The germline V gene has CDR1 SGHVS and CDR2 FQNEAQ. The receptor was isolated from a man between 18 and 29 years old with active or convalescent COVID-19. This chain links TRBV7-8 with TRBJ1-2; 7 positions agree with TRBD1. Sequenced input: peripheral blood. CDR3 coding DNA: TGTGCCAGCAGCTTAGAGCCACAGGGGAACTATGGCTACACCTTC. This sequence encodes CASSLEPQGNYGYTF.